The entry below gives a single TCR beta chain sequence along with its context. Its recognized antigen is unknown. The record has no base qualities; no much larger clone is one base away. These data belong to a study of cytomegalovirus exposure and HLA in healthy donors listed by TCRdb under 2017. For the wider study: A later analysis indicated that the roughly 130 validation repertoires were generated on the platform also employed for the 700 or so repertoires of the first cohort. The study aimed to test whether cataloging public T cell receptors could reveal signatures of past pathogen exposure. A separate validation cohort of over 95 different subjects was used in addition to the roughly 670-subject first cohort. High-throughput TCR immunosequencing, statistical association of individual TCRs with disease status, and machine learning were combined to predict cytomegalovirus infection status.

The donors belonged to the validation cohort of under 150 subjects, which was separate from the approximately 610-subject first cohort. The library was produced with the immunoSEQ multiplex PCR assay. The original pipeline was this. To diagnose cytomegalovirus status from the catalog of TCR beta chain sequences, a statistical classification framework was built. Held by TCRdb, this immuneACCESS table contains in-frame sequences only and omits some clones. Under half of the omission traces to an unresolved V gene where checked; the cause of the rest is unknown. V and J calls and clone size come straight from that table; D and trimming were deduced from the DNA. This sample comprises over 110,000 clones, around 87% of them detected only once. Around 10% of the sample goes to the ten largest clones. The full study reports these points: In vitro tests confirmed that a few of the cytomegalovirus-associated TCR beta chains recognize cytomegalovirus antigens. Most TCR sequences were observed very rarely across donors, whereas some public TCRs were present in many individuals. The authors suggested that the approach could potentially be generalized to other disease states and immunological phenotypes. The classifier was reported to diagnose cytomegalovirus status with high specificity and sensitivity in both the original cohort and the validation cohort. Subsequent analysis determined that TCRs grouped into clusters in the first cohort also showed a tendency toward co-occurrence across the 120 or so validation repertoires, and 94% of cluster scores exceeded 0. A later analysis had no HLA typing for the validation cohort, so co-occurrence there was scored across all 110 or so repertoires. The study gave a list of some 150 TCR beta chains associated with cytomegalovirus.

According to the germline V gene, CDR1 reads SGHRS and CDR2 reads YFSETQ. Inclusive of the bounding cysteine and phenylalanine, the CDR3 is 15 residues long. The sequence is cut down to CDR3 DNA, 45 bases in frame from base 1. At the junction V is shortened by 6 bases and J by 0 bases; bases outside the gene matches: 4. The sample was PBMCs. Recombination linked TRBV5-1 to TRBJ2-1, with 9 middle bases fitting TRBD2. This sequence originates from a man aged 18 to 30 in good health and CMV-seropositive. The DNA sequence is TGCGCCAGCAAGGCTAGCGGGAACTCCTACAATGAGCAGTTCTTC. This sequence encodes CASKASGNSYNEQFF. Reference TRBV5-1 and TRBJ2-1 proteins supply the regions before and after the CDR3; the full variable domain is: KAGVTQTPRYLIKTRGQQVTLSCSPISGHRSVSWYQQTPGQGLQFLFEYFSETQRNKGNFPGRFSGRQFSNSRSEMNVSTLELGDSALYLCASKASGNSYNEQFFGPGTRLTVL.